This TCR beta chain was captured in a study of blood T cell repertoires in COVID-19. In the study overall: Acute-phase and convalescent COVID-19 samples originated in the United States, Italy and Spain. PBMCs, B-cell-depleted T cells, or T cells were the source of the cDNA or gDNA that made up the material.

Generated by immunoSEQ multiplex PCR, the TCRdb table keeps only in-frame clones and is missing some. The sample holds about 230,000 clones, approximately 84% seen once. V shed 3 bases and J 5 bases; nucleotides not matched to a gene: 2. The CDR3 has 14 amino acids. Germline loops: CDR1 SGHNT, CDR2 YYREEE (reference sequence). The receptor was derived from a woman aged 80 or older with acute or convalescent COVID-19. J is TRBJ2-2 and V is TRBV5-4; 9 bases map to TRBD1. Sequencing was performed on peripheral blood. In nucleotides, the CDR3 is TGTGCCAGCAGCTCTGACAGGGGGACCGGGGAGCTGTTTTTT. Its protein product is CASSSDRGTGELFF.